This T cell receptor beta chain appears in the sequencing data of a study of post-analysis software for immune sequencing data. About this clonotype: As yet, its antigen is unknown.

Carried by the TCR beta cDNA libraries were unique molecular identifiers. T cells, about 0.95 to 10 million of them, yielded approximately 500,000 cDNA molecules. TCRdb redid the calling of the PCR reads with MiXCR, one entry per CDR3 protein. The data contain over 250,000 distinct CDR3 sequences, 30% to 45% of them singletons. Findings and limits, study-wide: Compared with controls, patients showed significantly lower normalized Chao1 diversity. Strong co-clustering by F measure was evident for samples that had been prepared in the same batch. A few TRBV segments, TRBV5-6, TRBV5-1 and TRBV20-1 among them, were found more frequent in patients than controls.

The CDR3 has 13 amino acids. Trimming removed 5 bases at V and 4 bases at J, with 11 bases between. The sequencing sample was made of blood. The V and J genes are TRBV12-3 or TRBV12-4 and TRBJ1-2; D is uncertain. The receptor's source is a girl aged 10 to 17 with multiple sclerosis. The CDR3: CASSVDTRYGYTF. The DNA of the CDR3 is TGTGCCAGCAGTGTCGACACTCGCTATGGCTACACCTTC.